A selection of T cell receptor beta chains follows, all from one sample in a study of blood T cell repertoires in COVID-19. Here immunoSEQ multiplex PCR was the method, and the copy in TCRdb shows in-frame clones only, minus some. This table holds approximately 74,000 clones, nearly 80% found once. Sequencing input: peripheral blood. The source of these receptors is a human donor in a cohort sampled during active COVID-19. The CDR3 runs from the conserved cysteine through the conserved F or W. Fields, in order: CDR3 length, J gene, V gene, clone size, D gene, CDR3 protein, CDR3 DNA. D genes are given only for firm matches. Only some rows state a clone size, as once, few, many or a class for expanded clones.

CDR3 length: 12
J gene: TRBJ1-6
V gene: TRBV6-5
clone size: once
D gene: TRBD1
CDR3 protein: CASRGGTGHLHF
CDR3 DNA: TGTGCCAGCAGGGGGGGGACAGGACATCTCCACTTT

CDR3 length: 13
J gene: TRBJ2-5
V gene: TRBV28
clone size: .
D gene: .
CDR3 protein: CASSFPGEETQYF
CDR3 DNA: TGTGCCAGCAGTTTTCCGGGGGAAGAGACCCAGTACTTC

CDR3 length: 14
J gene: TRBJ1-2
V gene: TRBV24-1
clone size: .
D gene: .
CDR3 protein: CATSETQDAGGYTF
CDR3 DNA: TGTGCCACCAGTGAAACACAGGACGCAGGTGGCTACACCTTC

CDR3 length: 16
J gene: TRBJ2-2
V gene: TRBV5-4
clone size: .
D gene: .
CDR3 protein: CASSSDTSSNTGELFF
CDR3 DNA: TGTGCCAGCAGCTCGGACACGTCCTCGAACACCGGGGAGCTGTTTTTT

CDR3 length: 14
J gene: TRBJ2-7
V gene: TRBV19
clone size: .
D gene: .
CDR3 protein: CASQTAPGSYEQYF
CDR3 DNA: TGTGCCAGTCAGACGGCCCCGGGCTCCTACGAGCAGTACTTC

CDR3 length: 17
J gene: TRBJ2-7
V gene: TRBV27
clone size: .
D gene: .
CDR3 protein: CASSFKKGSVDSYEQYF
CDR3 DNA: TGTGCCAGCAGTTTCAAAAAGGGGTCGGTAGATTCCTACGAGCAGTACTTC

CDR3 length: 14
J gene: TRBJ1-1
V gene: TRBV6-5
clone size: .
D gene: .
CDR3 protein: CASVTGHMNTEAFF
CDR3 DNA: TGTGCCAGCGTTACGGGACATATGAACACTGAAGCTTTCTTT

CDR3 length: 14
J gene: TRBJ2-7
V gene: TRBV10-1
clone size: .
D gene: .
CDR3 protein: CASRAQGTTYEQYF
CDR3 DNA: TGCGCCAGCAGAGCCCAGGGGACCACCTACGAGCAGTACTTC

CDR3 length: 16
J gene: TRBJ2-1
V gene: TRBV18
clone size: .
D gene: .
CDR3 protein: CASSPPGLASIREQFF
CDR3 DNA: TGTGCCAGCTCACCACCGGGCCTGGCATCGATCCGTGAGCAGTTCTTC

CDR3 length: 18
J gene: TRBJ2-1
V gene: TRBV12-5
clone size: .
D gene: .
CDR3 protein: CASGLDALRGPQNNEQFF
CDR3 DNA: TGTGCTAGTGGCCTGGACGCCCTCAGAGGGCCGCAGAACAATGAGCAGTTCTTC

CDR3 length: 17
J gene: TRBJ2-7
V gene: TRBV10-3
clone size: .
D gene: TRBD1
CDR3 protein: CAISESTLRTGSYEQYF
CDR3 DNA: TGTGCCATCAGTGAGTCGACTCTGAGGACAGGGTCCTACGAGCAGTACTTC

CDR3 length: 16
J gene: TRBJ1-3
V gene: TRBV5-1
clone size: few
D gene: TRBD1
CDR3 protein: CASSLGDRPTGNTIYF
CDR3 DNA: TGCGCCAGCAGCTTGGGGGACAGACCAACAGGAAACACCATATATTTT

CDR3 length: 16
J gene: TRBJ2-5
V gene: TRBV7-8
clone size: .
D gene: TRBD1
CDR3 protein: CASSLEGQGAQETQYF
CDR3 DNA: TGTGCCAGCAGCTTAGAAGGCCAGGGGGCCCAAGAGACCCAGTACTTC

CDR3 length: 15
J gene: TRBJ2-7
V gene: TRBV10-3
clone size: .
D gene: .
CDR3 protein: CAISAPQGGSYEQYF
CDR3 DNA: TGTGCCATCAGCGCACCACAGGGGGGGTCCTACGAGCAGTACTTC

CDR3 length: 19
J gene: TRBJ2-6
V gene: TRBV14
clone size: .
D gene: .
CDR3 protein: CASSQANRQVRSGANVLTF
CDR3 DNA: TGTGCCAGCAGCCAAGCCAATCGACAGGTCCGCTCTGGGGCCAACGTCCTGACTTTC

CDR3 length: 18
J gene: TRBJ2-7
V gene: TRBV3-1/TRBV3-2
clone size: .
D gene: TRBD1
CDR3 protein: CASSQDPTGQGWTYEQYF
CDR3 DNA: TGTGCCAGCAGCCAAGACCCCACTGGACAGGGTTGGACCTACGAGCAGTACTTC

CDR3 length: 16
J gene: TRBJ2-3
V gene: TRBV18
clone size: .
D gene: .
CDR3 protein: CASSPAGGPSTDTQYF
CDR3 DNA: TGTGCCAGCTCACCAGCTGGGGGCCCTAGCACAGATACGCAGTATTTT

CDR3 length: 17
J gene: TRBJ1-3
V gene: TRBV5-1
clone size: .
D gene: .
CDR3 protein: CASSLEAGKISGNTIYF
CDR3 DNA: TGCGCCAGCAGCTTGGAGGCAGGCAAGATCTCTGGAAACACCATATATTTT

CDR3 length: 15
J gene: TRBJ1-4
V gene: TRBV7-4
clone size: .
D gene: .
CDR3 protein: CASPVSPRGSEKLFF
CDR3 DNA: TGTGCCAGCCCCGTTAGCCCACGGGGAAGTGAAAAACTGTTTTTT

CDR3 length: 15
J gene: TRBJ2-3
V gene: TRBV5-1
clone size: .
D gene: TRBD1
CDR3 protein: CASSLTGTDTDTQYF
CDR3 DNA: TGCGCCAGCAGCTTAACAGGGACAGACACAGATACGCAGTATTTT

CDR3 length: 15
J gene: TRBJ1-6
V gene: TRBV27
clone size: .
D gene: TRBD1
CDR3 protein: CASRETGLSNSPLHF
CDR3 DNA: TGTGCCAGCAGAGAGACAGGGCTCTCTAATTCACCCCTCCACTTT

CDR3 length: 14
J gene: TRBJ1-5
V gene: TRBV5-3
clone size: .
D gene: TRBD1
CDR3 protein: CARSGRTGGQPQHF
CDR3 DNA: TGTGCCAGAAGCGGTAGGACAGGGGGTCAGCCCCAGCATTTT